This T cell receptor beta chain was documented in a study of cytomegalovirus exposure and HLA in healthy donors. With 60 Vbeta and 13 Jbeta primers, the PCR was carried out. Assay: immunoSEQ multiplex PCR; the TCRdb copy retains only in-frame clones and omits some. The data hold approximately 81,000 clones, with less than 80% observed a single time. Regarding the study as a whole: Through in vitro validation, a few CMV-associated chains were shown to be specific for CMV antigens. Later analysis identified a missense DCLRE1C variant that was linked to TCR beta V- and J-gene trimming.

With respect to this clone: What it binds is not known.

Sequenced sample: PBMCs. The TCR sequence derives from a man in his forties or fifties in good health and CMV-seropositive.

The CDR3 region is CASSLIGQGATIYF. CDR3 sequence (DNA): TGTGCCAGCAGTTTAATTGGACAGGGGGCCACCATATATTTT. The chain is built from TRBV27 and TRBJ1-3; 11 nucleotides agree with TRBD1. After removal of 2 bases from V and 9 bases from J, the junction contained 3 bases not matched to a gene. This CDR3 has 14 amino acids. CDR1 is MNHEY and CDR2 is SMNVEV in the germline V gene (reference sequence).